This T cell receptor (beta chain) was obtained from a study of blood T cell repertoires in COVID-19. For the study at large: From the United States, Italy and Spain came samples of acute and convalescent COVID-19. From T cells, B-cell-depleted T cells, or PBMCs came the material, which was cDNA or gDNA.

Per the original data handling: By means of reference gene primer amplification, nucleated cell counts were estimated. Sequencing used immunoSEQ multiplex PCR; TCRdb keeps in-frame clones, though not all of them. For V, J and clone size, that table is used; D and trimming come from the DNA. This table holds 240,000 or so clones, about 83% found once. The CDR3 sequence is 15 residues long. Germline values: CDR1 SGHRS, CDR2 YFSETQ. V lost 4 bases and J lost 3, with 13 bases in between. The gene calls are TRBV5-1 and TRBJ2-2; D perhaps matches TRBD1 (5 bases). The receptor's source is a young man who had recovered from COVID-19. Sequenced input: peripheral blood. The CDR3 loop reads CASSLGHTDTGELFF. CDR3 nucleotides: TGCGCCAGCAGCCTTGGACACACGGACACCGGGGAGCTGTTTTTT.